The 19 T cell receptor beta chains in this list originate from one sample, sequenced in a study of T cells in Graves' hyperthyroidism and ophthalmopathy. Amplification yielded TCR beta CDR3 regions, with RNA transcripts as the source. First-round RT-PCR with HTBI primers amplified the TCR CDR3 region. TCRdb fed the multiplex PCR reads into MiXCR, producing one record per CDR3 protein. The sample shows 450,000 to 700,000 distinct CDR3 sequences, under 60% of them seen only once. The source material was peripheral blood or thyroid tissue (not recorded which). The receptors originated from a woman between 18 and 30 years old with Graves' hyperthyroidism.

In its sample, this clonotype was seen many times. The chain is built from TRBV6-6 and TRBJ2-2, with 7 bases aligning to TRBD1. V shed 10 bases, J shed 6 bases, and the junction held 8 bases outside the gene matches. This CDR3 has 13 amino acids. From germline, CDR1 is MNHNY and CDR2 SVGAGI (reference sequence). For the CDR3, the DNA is TGTGCCACCAGGACAGGCGGTGCCGGGGAGCTGTTTTTT. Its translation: CATRTGGAGELFF.

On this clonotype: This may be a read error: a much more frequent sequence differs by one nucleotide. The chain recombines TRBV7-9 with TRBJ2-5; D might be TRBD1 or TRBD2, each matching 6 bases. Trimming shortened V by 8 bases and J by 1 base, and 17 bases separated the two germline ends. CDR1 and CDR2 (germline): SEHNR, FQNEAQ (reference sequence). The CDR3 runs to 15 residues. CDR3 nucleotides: TGTGCCAGCGGGTTGGGACAAGCGGGCCAAGAGACCCAGTACTTC. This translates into CASGLGQAGQETQYF.

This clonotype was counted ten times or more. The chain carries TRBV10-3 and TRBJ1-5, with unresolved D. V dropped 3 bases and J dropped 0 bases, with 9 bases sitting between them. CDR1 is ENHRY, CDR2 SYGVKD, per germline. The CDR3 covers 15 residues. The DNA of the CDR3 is TGTGCCATCAGTGAACGGGATTTTAGCAATCAGCCCCAGCATTTT. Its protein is CAISERDFSNQPQHF.

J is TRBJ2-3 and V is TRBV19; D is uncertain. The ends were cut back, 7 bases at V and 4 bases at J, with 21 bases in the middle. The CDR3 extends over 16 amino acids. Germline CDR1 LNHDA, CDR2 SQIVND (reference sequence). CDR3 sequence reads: CASTPAPGWSADTQYF. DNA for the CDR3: TGTGCCAGTACCCCTGCGCCTGGCTGGAGCGCAGATACGCAGTATTTT.

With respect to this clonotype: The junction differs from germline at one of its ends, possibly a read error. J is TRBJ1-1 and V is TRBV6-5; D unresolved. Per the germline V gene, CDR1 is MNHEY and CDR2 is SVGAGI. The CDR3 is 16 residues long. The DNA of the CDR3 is TGTGCCAGCAGCCGGACTAGCGAGGGCGTTGGAACTGAAGCCTTCTTT. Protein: CASSRTSEGVGTEAFF.

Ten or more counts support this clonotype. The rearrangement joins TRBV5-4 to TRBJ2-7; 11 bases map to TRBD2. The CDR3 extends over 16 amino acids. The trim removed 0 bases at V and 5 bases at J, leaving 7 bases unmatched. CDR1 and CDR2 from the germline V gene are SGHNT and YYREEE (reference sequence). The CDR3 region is CASSLGLAGIVHEQYF. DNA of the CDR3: TGTGCCAGCAGCTTGGGACTAGCGGGAATCGTCCACGAGCAGTACTTC.

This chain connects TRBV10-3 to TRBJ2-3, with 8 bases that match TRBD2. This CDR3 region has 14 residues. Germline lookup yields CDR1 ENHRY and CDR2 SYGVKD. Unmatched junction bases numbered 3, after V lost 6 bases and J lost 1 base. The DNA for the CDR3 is TGTGCCATCAGGGGACTAGTGGGCACAGATACGCAGTATTTT. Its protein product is CAIRGLVGTDTQYF.

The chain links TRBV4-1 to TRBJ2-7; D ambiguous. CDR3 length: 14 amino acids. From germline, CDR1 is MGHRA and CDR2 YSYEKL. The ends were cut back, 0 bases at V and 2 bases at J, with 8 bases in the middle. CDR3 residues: CASSQDDTAYEQYF. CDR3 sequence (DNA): TGCGCCAGCAGCCAAGATGATACGGCCTACGAGCAGTACTTC.

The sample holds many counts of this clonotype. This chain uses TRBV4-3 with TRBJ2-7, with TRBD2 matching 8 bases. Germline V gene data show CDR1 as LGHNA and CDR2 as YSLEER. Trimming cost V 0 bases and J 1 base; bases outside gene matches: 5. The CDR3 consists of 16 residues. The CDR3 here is CASSQDVPGGSYEQYF. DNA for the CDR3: TGCGCCAGCAGCCAAGATGTACCGGGAGGGTCCTACGAGCAGTACTTC.

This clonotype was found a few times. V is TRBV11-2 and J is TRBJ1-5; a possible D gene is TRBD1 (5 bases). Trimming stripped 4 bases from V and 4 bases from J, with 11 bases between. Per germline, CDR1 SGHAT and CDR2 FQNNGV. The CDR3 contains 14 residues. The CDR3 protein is CASSSVGGNQPQHF. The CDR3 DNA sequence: TGTGCCAGCAGCTCGGTGGGGGGTAATCAGCCCCAGCATTTT.

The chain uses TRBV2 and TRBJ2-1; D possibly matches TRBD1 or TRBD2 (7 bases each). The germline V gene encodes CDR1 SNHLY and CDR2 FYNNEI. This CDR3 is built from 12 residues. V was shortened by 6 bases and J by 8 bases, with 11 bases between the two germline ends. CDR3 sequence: CASRGGGYEQFF. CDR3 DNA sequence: TGTGCCAGCAGGGGAGGGGGCTATGAGCAGTTCTTC.

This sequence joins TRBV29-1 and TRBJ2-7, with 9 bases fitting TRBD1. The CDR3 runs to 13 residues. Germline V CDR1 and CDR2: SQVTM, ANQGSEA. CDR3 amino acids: CSYGQGLSYEQYF. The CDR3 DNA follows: TGCAGTTACGGACAGGGGCTTTCCTACGAGCAGTACTTC.

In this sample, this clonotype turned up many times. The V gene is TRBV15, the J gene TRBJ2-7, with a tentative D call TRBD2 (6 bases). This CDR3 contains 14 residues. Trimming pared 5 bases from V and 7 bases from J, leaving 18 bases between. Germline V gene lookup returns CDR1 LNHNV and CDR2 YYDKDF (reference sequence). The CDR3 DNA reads TGTGCCACCAGCCAGGACTATCAGGGTCAAGAGCAGTACTTC. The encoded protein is CATSQDYQGQEQYF. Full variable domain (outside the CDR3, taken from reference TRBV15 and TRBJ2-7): DAMVIQNPRYQVTQFGKPVTLSCSQTLNHNVMYWYQQKSSQAPKLLFHYYDKDFNNEADTPDNFQSRRPNTSFCFLDIRSPGLGDTAMYLCATSQDYQGQEQYFGPGTRLTVT.

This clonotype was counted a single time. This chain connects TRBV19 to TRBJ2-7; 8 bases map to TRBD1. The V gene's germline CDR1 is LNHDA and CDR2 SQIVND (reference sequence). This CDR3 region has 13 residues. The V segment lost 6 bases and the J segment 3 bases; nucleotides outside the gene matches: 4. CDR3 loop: CASRLGQDYEQYF. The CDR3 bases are TGTGCCAGTAGGCTGGGACAGGACTACGAGCAGTACTTC.

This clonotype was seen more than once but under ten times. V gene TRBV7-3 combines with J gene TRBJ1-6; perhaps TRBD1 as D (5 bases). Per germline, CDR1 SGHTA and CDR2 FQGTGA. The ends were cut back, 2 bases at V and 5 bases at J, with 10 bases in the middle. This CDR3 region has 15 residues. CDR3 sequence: CASSLGAGNNSPLHF. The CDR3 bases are TGTGCCAGCAGCTTAGGGGCAGGAAATAATTCACCCCTCCACTTT.

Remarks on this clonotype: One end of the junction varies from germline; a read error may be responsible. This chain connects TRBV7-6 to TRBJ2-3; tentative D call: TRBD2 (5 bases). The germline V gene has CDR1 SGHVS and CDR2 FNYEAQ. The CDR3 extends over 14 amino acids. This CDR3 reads CARRRGLGLDTQYF. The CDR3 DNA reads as TGTGCCCGCAGACGGGGTCTAGGTCTAGATACGCAGTATTTT. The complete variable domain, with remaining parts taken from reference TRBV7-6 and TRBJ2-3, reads GAGVSQSPRYKVTKRGQDVALRCDPISGHVSLYWYRQALGQGPEFLTYFNYEAQQDKSGLPNDRFSAERPEGSISTLTIQRTEQRDSAMYRCARRRGLGLDTQYFGPGTRLTVL.

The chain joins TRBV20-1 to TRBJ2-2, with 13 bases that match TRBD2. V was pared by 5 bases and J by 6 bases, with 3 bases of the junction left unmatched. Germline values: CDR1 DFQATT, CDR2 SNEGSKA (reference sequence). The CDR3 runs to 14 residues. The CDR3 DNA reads TGCAGTGCTTCGACTAGCGGGAGGTCCGGGGAGCTGTTTTTT. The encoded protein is CSASTSGRSGELFF.

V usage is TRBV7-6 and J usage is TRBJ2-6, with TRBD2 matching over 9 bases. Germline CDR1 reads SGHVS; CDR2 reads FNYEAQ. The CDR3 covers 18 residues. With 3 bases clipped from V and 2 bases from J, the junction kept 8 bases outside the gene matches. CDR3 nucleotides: TGTGCCAGCAGCTTGACCGGCGGGGGGGAGGCTGGGGCCAACGTCCTGACTTTC. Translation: CASSLTGGGEAGANVLTF.

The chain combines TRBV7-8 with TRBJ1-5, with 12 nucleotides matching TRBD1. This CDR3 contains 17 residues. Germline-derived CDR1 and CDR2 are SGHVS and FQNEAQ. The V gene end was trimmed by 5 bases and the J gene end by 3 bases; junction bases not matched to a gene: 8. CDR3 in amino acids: CASSIGTGGANNQPQHF. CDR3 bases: TGTGCCAGCAGCATCGGGACAGGGGGCGCGAACAATCAGCCCCAGCATTTT.